This TCR beta chain came from a study of regulatory T cells in long-lasting Graves disease. In building TCR beta libraries, iRepertoire HTBI primers were used together with Arm-PCR of CDR3 regions. TCRdb processed the multiplex PCR reads anew with MiXCR; each CDR3 protein has one entry. The data show roughly 520,000 distinct CDR3 sequences, approximately 12% seen once. Time point described: newly diagnosed GD, antithyroid drugs for less than 3 months. With RNA extracted from PBMCs as input, the TCR library was made. Clinicians diagnosed Graves' disease using American Thyroid Association guidelines. A peripheral blood sample, approximately 10 milliliters in volume, was drawn into EDTA tubes. Study observations and caveats: Gene preferences differed: TRBV28, TRBJ1-2, TRBJ2-5 in persistent cases.

This clonotype was detected a few times. The antigen is undetermined. Germline V gene data show CDR1 as SNHLY and CDR2 as FYNNEI. There are 13 residues in the CDR3. V lost 6 bases and J lost 9, with 18 bases in between. These records were also assigned to another study, of T cells in Graves' hyperthyroidism and ophthalmopathy. This second study says: It was a median around 6 months before onset that the model predicted ophthalmopathy.

Sequencing used peripheral blood mononuclear cells (PBMCs), obtained at new diagnosis, from a patient treated with antithyroid drugs. The chain employs TRBV2 and TRBJ2-7; D is possibly TRBD1 or TRBD2 (5 bases each). The TCR sequence derives from a woman aged 25 to 39 with Graves disease. CDR3 residues: CASRGTDGSRQYF. CDR3 DNA sequence: TGTGCCAGCAGAGGGACGGATGGGAGCAGGCAGTACTTC.